This passage covers 27 T cell receptor beta chains from one sample sequenced in a study of blood T cell repertoires in COVID-19. Method: immunoSEQ multiplex PCR; TCRdb's copy keeps in-frame clones and lacks some. Of about 210,000 clones in the sample, over 70% are singletons; the top ten hold less than 3.5%. Source material: peripheral blood. Receptors were obtained from a man in his forties or fifties with active or convalescent COVID-19.

This chain connects TRBV5-1 to TRBJ2-7, with 7 bases lining up with TRBD2. Germline-derived CDR1 and CDR2 are SGHRS and YFSETQ. With V trimmed by 0 bases and J by 0 bases, 9 bases remained unmatched. The CDR3 consists of 17 residues. Written as DNA, the CDR3 is TGCGCCAGCAGCTTGGACTGGAGCGGGGTGAGCTCCTACGAGCAGTACTTC. It translates to CASSLDWSGVSSYEQYF.

The chain couples TRBV28 to TRBJ2-1; TRBD2 might be the D (6 bases). The V gene's germline CDR1 is MDHEN and CDR2 SYDVKM. Trimming removed 8 bases from V and 5 bases from J, with 22 bases in between. The CDR3 loop spans 16 amino acids. The chain's CDR3 is CASGQTYRELNNEQFF. In nucleotides, the CDR3 is TGTGCCAGCGGTCAAACATACCGGGAGCTAAACAATGAGCAGTTCTTC.

The rearrangement uses TRBV5-4 and TRBJ2-3; D remains ambiguous. V gave up 1 base and J gave up 2 bases, with 11 bases separating them. The CDR3 is 15 residues long. Germline CDR1 is SGHNT and CDR2 is YYREEE (reference sequence). For the CDR3, the DNA is TGTGCCAGCAGCTTGCTCGGTAACTTCACAGATACGCAGTATTTT. It translates to CASSLLGNFTDTQYF.

The rearrangement links TRBV6-5 to TRBJ1-5; possibly TRBD1 for D (5 bases). V was cut by 2 bases and J by 3 bases, with 14 bases left in between. The CDR3 consists of 16 residues. Germline V gives CDR1 MNHEY, CDR2 SVGAGI. The CDR3: CASSYAATAINQPQHF. The CDR3 nucleotides read TGTGCCAGCAGTTACGCCGCGACAGCGATCAATCAGCCCCAGCATTTT.

The chain links TRBV29-1 to TRBJ2-3; a weak D match, TRBD2 (5 bases). The germline V gene has CDR1 SQVTM and CDR2 ANQGSEA. This CDR3 contains 11 residues. V was cut by 6 bases and J by 6 bases, with 10 bases left in between. In DNA, the CDR3 is TGCAGCGTACTAGACCGGGATACGCAGTATTTT. Its protein product is CSVLDRDTQYF.

V usage is TRBV7-2 and J usage is TRBJ1-2, with TRBD1 identical over 9 bases. V dropped 4 bases and J dropped 8; count of bases not matched to a gene: 8. The CDR3 runs to 14 residues. Per the germline V gene, CDR1 is SGHTA and CDR2 is FQGNSA. This CDR3 is CASSYQTGGKGYTF. In DNA, the CDR3 is TGTGCCAGCAGCTACCAGACAGGGGGGAAAGGCTACACCTTC. The variable domain in full, completed from reference TRBV7-2 and TRBJ1-2, reads GAGVSQSPSNKVTEKGKDVELRCDPISGHTALYWYRQSLGQGLEFLIYFQGNSAPDKSGLPSDRFSAERTGGSVSTLTIQRTQQEDSAVYLCASSYQTGGKGYTFGSGTRLTVV.

This chain uses TRBV5-4 with TRBJ2-5; 10 nucleotides line up with TRBD2. V lost 1 base and J lost 4; bases outside the gene matches: 10. The CDR3 runs 17 residues. Germline V lookup: CDR1 SGHNT, CDR2 YYREEE (reference sequence). CDR3 residues: CASSLRLAGPLGETQYF. The CDR3 nucleotides read TGTGCCAGCAGCTTGCGACTAGCGGGCCCCCTGGGAGAGACCCAGTACTTC.

The chain links TRBV6-2 or TRBV6-3 to TRBJ1-1; TRBD1 might be the D (5 bases). The CDR3 contains 17 residues. Trimming stripped 2 bases from V and 1 base from J, with 17 bases between. Germline lookup yields CDR1 MNHEY and CDR2 SVGEGT. The CDR3, as DNA: TGTGCCAGCAGTTACCCCGGAGACAGAACGAAGAACACTGAAGCTTTCTTT. Translation: CASSYPGDRTKNTEAFF.

This chain links TRBV11-2 with TRBJ2-1; TRBD2 aligns across 8 bases. Looked up from germline, CDR1 is SGHAT and CDR2 is FQNNGV. V gave up 0 bases and J gave up 6 bases; unmatched junction bases: 7. The CDR3 has 16 residues. CDR3 in DNA: TGTGCCAGCAGCTTAGAACGGACTAGCCGAGGCAATGAGCAGTTCTTC. Translating gives CASSLERTSRGNEQFF.

The CDR3 DNA follows: TGTGCCACCAGCAGAGGGTGGGGGGGCGACTCCTACGAGCAGTACTTC. It specifies CATSRGWGGDSYEQYF. The gene calls are TRBV15 and TRBJ2-7; D is perhaps TRBD2 (7 bases). V lost 1 base and J 0 bases, leaving 13 bases between the germline ends. CDR1 is LNHNV, CDR2 YYDKDF, per germline (reference sequence). The CDR3 length is 16 residues.

The gene calls are TRBV30 and TRBJ2-2; 7 bases agree with TRBD2. CDR3 length: 15 amino acids. After removal of 4 bases from V and 3 bases from J, the junction contained 8 bases not matched to a gene. Germline loops: CDR1 GTSNPN, CDR2 SVGIG (reference sequence). The CDR3 sequence: CAWTPGGRDTGELFF. CDR3 bases: TGTGCCTGGACCCCCGGGGGGAGGGACACCGGGGAGCTGTTTTTT. The full variable domain, rest sourced from reference TRBV30 and TRBJ2-2, is SQTIHQWPATLVQPVGSPLSLECTVEGTSNPNLYWYRQAAGRGLQLLFYSVGIGQISSEVPQNLSASRPQDRQFILSSKKLLLSDSGFYLCAWTPGGRDTGELFFGEGSRLTVL.

This clone was recorded only once. The chain carries TRBV29-1 and TRBJ2-7; 7 nucleotides match TRBD2. Germline values: CDR1 SQVTM, CDR2 ANQGSEA. The length of the CDR3 is 12 residues. After removal of 2 bases from V and 3 bases from J, the junction contained 1 base not matched to a gene. The CDR3 sequence: CSVESSGYEQYF. CDR3 DNA: TGCAGCGTTGAATCTAGCGGCTACGAGCAGTACTTC.

The V and J genes are TRBV19 and TRBJ2-7; 8 bases fit TRBD2. Germline loops: CDR1 LNHDA, CDR2 SQIVND (reference sequence). The junction had 12 bases not matched to a gene; V was cut back by 5 bases and J by 6 bases. This CDR3 has 15 residues. This CDR3 is CASSLVAGRQSEQYF. CDR3 bases: TGTGCCAGTAGTCTCGTAGCGGGGCGGCAAAGCGAGCAGTACTTC. Using reference TRBV19 and TRBJ2-7 for the parts outside the CDR3, the full variable domain is DGGITQSPKYLFRKEGQNVTLSCEQNLNHDAMYWYRQDPGQGLRLIYYSQIVNDFQKGDIAEGYSVSREKKESFPLTVTSAQKNPTAFYLCASSLVAGRQSEQYFGPGTRLTVT.

This clone has a single count. The gene calls are TRBV27 and TRBJ1-2; TRBD1 is a possible D gene (5 bases). The ends were cut back, 3 bases at V and 4 bases at J, with 9 bases in the middle. This CDR3 has 13 residues. The germline V gene has CDR1 MNHEY and CDR2 SMNVEV (reference sequence). The CDR3 DNA reads as TGTGCCAGCAGTTTTAGGCAGGGCTATGGCTACACCTTC. Its translation: CASSFRQGYGYTF.

The rearrangement links TRBV6-2 or TRBV6-3 to TRBJ1-5, with TRBD1 identical over 7 bases. CDR3 size: 13 residues. Germline loops: CDR1 MNHEY, CDR2 SVGEGT. With 6 bases clipped from V and 9 bases from J, the junction kept 8 bases outside the gene matches. CDR3 coding DNA: TGTGCCAGCAGCCCCAGACAGGGTCGGCCCCAGCATTTT. Its translation: CASSPRQGRPQHF.

V gene TRBV7-3 combines with J gene TRBJ2-5; 11 bases line up with TRBD1. This CDR3 is 15 amino acids long. The germline V gene encodes CDR1 SGHTA and CDR2 FQGTGA. V was pared by 4 bases and J by 5 bases, with 6 bases of the junction left unmatched. CDR3 amino acids: CASSSGTGGRETQYF. The CDR3 DNA reads as TGTGCCAGCAGCTCCGGGACAGGGGGTCGCGAGACCCAGTACTTC.

The V gene is TRBV6-5, the J gene TRBJ2-5; 7 bases match TRBD2. V lost 6 bases and J lost 3; bases outside the gene matches: 4. The CDR3 is made up of 13 amino acids. Germline-derived CDR1 and CDR2 are MNHEY and SVGAGI. CDR3 protein: CASSKLAKETQYF. DNA for the CDR3: TGTGCCAGCAGCAAACTAGCGAAAGAGACCCAGTACTTC.

V gene TRBV7-9 combines with J gene TRBJ2-5, with 9 bases aligning to TRBD1. With 3 bases clipped from V and 5 bases from J, the junction kept 19 bases outside the gene matches. The CDR3 totals 19 residues. Germline CDR1 is SEHNR and CDR2 is FQNEAQ (reference sequence). The CDR3 here is CASSFTPGQGYFLSETQYF. Written as DNA, the CDR3 is TGTGCCAGCAGCTTTACCCCGGGACAGGGCTATTTTTTATCGGAGACCCAGTACTTC.

The CDR3 DNA sequence: TGCGCCAGCAGCACCACGGGACTAGCGGGAGGTGGTGAGCAGTTCTTC. Its protein is CASSTTGLAGGGEQFF. The chain combines TRBV5-1 with TRBJ2-1, with TRBD2 matching 15 bases. Germline assignment: CDR1 SGHRS and CDR2 YFSETQ. With 4 bases clipped from V and 9 bases from J, the junction kept 8 bases outside the gene matches. The CDR3 runs to 16 residues.

This chain's CDR3 is CASSHGGRMVSGYTF. The DNA of the CDR3 is TGTGCCAGCAGCCACGGGGGGCGGATGGTCTCGGGCTACACCTTC. V gene TRBV4-2 combines with J gene TRBJ1-2, with D tentatively TRBD1 (6 bases). This CDR3 is 15 amino acids long. Per germline, CDR1 LGHNA and CDR2 YNFKEQ. Trimming pared 3 bases from V and 8 bases from J, leaving 19 bases between.

The chain carries TRBV19 and TRBJ1-2; D perhaps matches TRBD1 (6 bases). Trimming removed 3 bases from V and 1 base from J, with 18 bases in between. Germline V gene lookup returns CDR1 LNHDA and CDR2 SQIVND (reference sequence). CDR3 length: 17 residues. This chain's CDR3 is CASSIPSGHQINYGYTF. CDR3 coding DNA: TGTGCCAGTAGTATCCCGTCGGGACACCAAATTAACTATGGCTACACCTTC.

V gene TRBV18 combines with J gene TRBJ1-1; D perhaps matches TRBD1 (6 bases). Germline lookup yields CDR1 KGHSH and CDR2 LQKENI. This CDR3 is built from 18 residues. V dropped 6 bases and J dropped 6 bases, with 29 bases sitting between them. The CDR3 sequence: CASSLQSLSGAGGPEAFF. In DNA, the CDR3 is TGTGCCAGCTCCCTACAAAGTTTAAGCGGCGCGGGGGGCCCTGAAGCTTTCTTT.

The chain has TRBV2 and TRBJ2-7, with TRBD2 matching over 9 bases. V was clipped by 9 bases and J by 6 bases; unmatched bases: 12. Germline loops: CDR1 SNHLY, CDR2 FYNNEI. The CDR3 has 14 residues. The CDR3 here is CASQGTSKGSEQYF. The CDR3 region has the DNA TGTGCCAGTCAAGGGACTAGCAAAGGGTCCGAGCAGTACTTC.

In regard to this clone: One end of the junction varies from germline; a read error may be responsible. Within the sample, other DNA sequences also encode this same CDR3. CDR3 DNA sequence: TGTGCCAGTAGCTTGGGGGACAGGAGCTCCTACGAGCAGTACTTC. Protein sequence: CASSLGDRSSYEQYF. V and J are TRBV5-4 and TRBJ2-7; 8 nucleotides line up with TRBD1. Germline V gene lookup returns CDR1 SGHNT and CDR2 YYREEE (reference sequence). The CDR3 totals 15 residues. Complete variable domain (other parts from reference TRBV5-4 and TRBJ2-7): ETGVTQSPTHLIKTRGQQVTLRCSSQSGHNTVSWYQQALGQGPQFIFQYYREEENGRGNFPPRFSGLQFPNYSSELNVNALELDDSALYLCASSLGDRSSYEQYFGPGTRLTVT.

The chain couples TRBV19 to TRBJ1-1, with TRBD1 identical over 10 bases. Looked up from germline, CDR1 is LNHDA and CDR2 is SQIVND (reference sequence). The CDR3 is 15 amino acids. With V trimmed by 6 bases and J by 8 bases, 12 bases remained unmatched. In DNA form, the CDR3 reads TGTGCCAGTAGGAAAAAGACAGGGGGCTCAGGAGAAGCTTTCTTT. It encodes CASRKKTGGSGEAFF. Drawing the rest from reference TRBV19 and TRBJ1-1, the complete variable domain is DGGITQSPKYLFRKEGQNVTLSCEQNLNHDAMYWYRQDPGQGLRLIYYSQIVNDFQKGDIAEGYSVSREKKESFPLTVTSAQKNPTAFYLCASRKKTGGSGEAFFGQGTRLTVV.

In this sample, this clone turned up a few times. The chain is built from TRBV25-1 and TRBJ2-2; 7 nucleotides line up with TRBD1. The CDR3 is made up of 12 amino acids. CDR1 and CDR2 from the germline V gene are MGHDK and SYGVNS. J was trimmed by 6 bases and V by 6 bases; bases with no gene match: 1. CDR3 protein: CASRTGAGELFF. CDR3 bases: TGTGCCAGCAGAACAGGGGCCGGGGAGCTGTTTTTT.

This rearrangement joins TRBV9 to TRBJ2-2; 8 nucleotides align to TRBD1. Germline trimming cut 2 bases from V and 4 bases from J; bases unmatched to any gene: 7. The germline V gene encodes CDR1 SGDLS and CDR2 YYNGEE. The CDR3 totals 16 residues. The CDR3 spells CASSVELRGRTGELFF. CDR3 DNA: TGTGCCAGCAGCGTCGAGCTCAGGGGGCGCACCGGGGAGCTGTTTTTT.